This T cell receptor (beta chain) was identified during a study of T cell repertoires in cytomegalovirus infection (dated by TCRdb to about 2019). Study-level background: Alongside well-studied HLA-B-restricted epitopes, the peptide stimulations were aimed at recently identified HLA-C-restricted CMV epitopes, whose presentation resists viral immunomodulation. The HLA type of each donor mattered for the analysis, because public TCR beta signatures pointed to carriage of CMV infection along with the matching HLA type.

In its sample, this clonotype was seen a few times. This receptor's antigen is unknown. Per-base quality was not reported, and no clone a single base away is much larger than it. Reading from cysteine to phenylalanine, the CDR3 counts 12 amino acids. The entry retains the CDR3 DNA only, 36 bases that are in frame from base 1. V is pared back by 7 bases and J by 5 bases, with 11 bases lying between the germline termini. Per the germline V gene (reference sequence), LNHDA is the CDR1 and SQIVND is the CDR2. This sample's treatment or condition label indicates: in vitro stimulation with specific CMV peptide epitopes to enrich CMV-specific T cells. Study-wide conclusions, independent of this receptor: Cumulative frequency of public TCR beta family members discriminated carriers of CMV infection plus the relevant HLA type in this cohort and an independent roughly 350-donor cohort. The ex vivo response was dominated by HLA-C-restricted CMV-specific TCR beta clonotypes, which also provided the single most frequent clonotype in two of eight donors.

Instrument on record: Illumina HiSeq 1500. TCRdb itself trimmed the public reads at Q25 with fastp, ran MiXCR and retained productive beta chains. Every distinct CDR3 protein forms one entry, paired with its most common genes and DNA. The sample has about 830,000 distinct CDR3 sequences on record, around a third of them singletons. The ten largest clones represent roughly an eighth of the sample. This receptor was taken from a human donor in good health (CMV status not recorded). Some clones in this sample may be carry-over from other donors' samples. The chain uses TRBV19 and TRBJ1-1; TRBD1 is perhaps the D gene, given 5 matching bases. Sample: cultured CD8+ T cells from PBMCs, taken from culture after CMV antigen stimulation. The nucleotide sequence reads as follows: TGTGCCAGTAATCCGGGGGGGACTGAAGCTTTCTTT. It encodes CASNPGGTEAFF.